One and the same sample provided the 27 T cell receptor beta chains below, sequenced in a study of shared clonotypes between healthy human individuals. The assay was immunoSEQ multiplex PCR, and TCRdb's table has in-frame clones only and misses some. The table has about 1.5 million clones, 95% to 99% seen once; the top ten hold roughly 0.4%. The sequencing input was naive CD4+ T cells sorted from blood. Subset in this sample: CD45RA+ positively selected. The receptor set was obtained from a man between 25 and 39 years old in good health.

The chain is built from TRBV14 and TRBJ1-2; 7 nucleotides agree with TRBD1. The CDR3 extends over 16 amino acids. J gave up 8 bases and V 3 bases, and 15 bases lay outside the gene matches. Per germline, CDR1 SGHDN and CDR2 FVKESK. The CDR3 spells CASSHWTGPLGGGYTF. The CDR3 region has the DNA TGTGCCAGCAGCCATTGGACAGGCCCACTTGGAGGAGGCTACACCTTC.

The CDR3 loop reads CATSRNYGGPELEQYF. The CDR3 nucleotides read TGTGCCACCAGCAGAAATTACGGGGGCCCGGAGTTGGAGCAGTACTTC. V and J are TRBV15 and TRBJ2-7; D tentatively reads TRBD1 or TRBD2 (6 bases each). The CDR3 runs to 16 residues. Germline assignment: CDR1 LNHNV and CDR2 YYDKDF (reference sequence). V was trimmed by 2 bases and J by 7 bases, leaving 21 bases between them.

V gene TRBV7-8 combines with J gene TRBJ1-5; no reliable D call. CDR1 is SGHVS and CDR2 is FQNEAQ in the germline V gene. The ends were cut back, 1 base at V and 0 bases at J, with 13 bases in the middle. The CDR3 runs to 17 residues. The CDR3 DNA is TGTGCCAGCAGCTTAGAGTTTAGGACGCATAGCAATCAGCCCCAGCATTTT. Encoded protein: CASSLEFRTHSNQPQHF.

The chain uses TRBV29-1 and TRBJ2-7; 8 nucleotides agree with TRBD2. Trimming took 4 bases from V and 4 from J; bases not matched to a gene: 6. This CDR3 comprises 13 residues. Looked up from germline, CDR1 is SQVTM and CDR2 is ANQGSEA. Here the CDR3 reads CSVGVSGMYEQYF. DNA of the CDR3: TGCAGCGTTGGGGTTAGCGGGATGTACGAGCAGTACTTC.

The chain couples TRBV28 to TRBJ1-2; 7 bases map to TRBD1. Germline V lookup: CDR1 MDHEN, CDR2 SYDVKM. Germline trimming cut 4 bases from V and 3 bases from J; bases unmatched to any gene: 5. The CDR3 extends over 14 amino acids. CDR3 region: CASSSQTGHYGYTF. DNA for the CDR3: TGTGCCAGCAGTTCACAGACAGGGCACTATGGCTACACCTTC.

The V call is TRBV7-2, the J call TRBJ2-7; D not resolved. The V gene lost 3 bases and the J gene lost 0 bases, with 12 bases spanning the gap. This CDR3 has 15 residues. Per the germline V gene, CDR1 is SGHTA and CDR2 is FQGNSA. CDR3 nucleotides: TGTGCCAGCAGCTTCGGGCGGAACAACTCCTACGAGCAGTACTTC. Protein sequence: CASSFGRNNSYEQYF.

The CDR3 is CASSAQGTDSPLHF. The CDR3 DNA is TGTGCCAGCTCAGCGCAGGGTACGGATTCACCCCTCCACTTT. The rearrangement joins TRBV18 to TRBJ1-6; tentatively, D is TRBD1 (5 bases). V dropped 5 bases and J dropped 8 bases, with 13 bases sitting between them. This CDR3 region has 14 residues. CDR1 KGHSH and CDR2 LQKENI come from the germline V gene.

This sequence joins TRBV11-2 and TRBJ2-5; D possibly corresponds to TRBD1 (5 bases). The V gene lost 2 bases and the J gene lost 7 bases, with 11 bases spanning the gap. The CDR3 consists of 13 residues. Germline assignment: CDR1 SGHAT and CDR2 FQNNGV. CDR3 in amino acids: CASSLSPQGTQYF. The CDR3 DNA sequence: TGTGCCAGCAGCTTATCTCCCCAGGGGACCCAGTACTTC.

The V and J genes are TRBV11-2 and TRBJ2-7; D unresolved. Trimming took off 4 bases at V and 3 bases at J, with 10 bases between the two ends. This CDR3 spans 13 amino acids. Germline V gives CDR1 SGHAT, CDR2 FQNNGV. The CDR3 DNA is TGTGCCAGCAGCTCGCAAAGACTCTACGAGCAGTACTTC. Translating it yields CASSSQRLYEQYF. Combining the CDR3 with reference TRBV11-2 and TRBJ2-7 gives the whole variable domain EAGVAQSPRYKIIEKRQSVAFWCNPISGHATLYWYQQILGQGPKLLIQFQNNGVVDDSQLPKDRFSAERLKGVDSTLKIQPAKLEDSAVYLCASSSQRLYEQYFGPGTRLTVT.

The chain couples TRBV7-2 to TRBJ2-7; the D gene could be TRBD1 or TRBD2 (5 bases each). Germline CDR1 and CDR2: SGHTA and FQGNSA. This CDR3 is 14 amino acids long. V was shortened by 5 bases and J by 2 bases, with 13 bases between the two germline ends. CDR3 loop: CASSLRDGAYEQYF. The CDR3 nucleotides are TGTGCCAGCAGCCTCCGGGACGGAGCCTACGAGCAGTACTTC.

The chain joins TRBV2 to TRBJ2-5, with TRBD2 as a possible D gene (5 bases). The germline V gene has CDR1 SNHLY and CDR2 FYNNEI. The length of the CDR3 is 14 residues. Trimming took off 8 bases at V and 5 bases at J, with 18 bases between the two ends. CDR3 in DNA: TGTGCCAGCGGCCGTCGTACTGGGGAGGAGACCCAGTACTTC. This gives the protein CASGRRTGEETQYF.

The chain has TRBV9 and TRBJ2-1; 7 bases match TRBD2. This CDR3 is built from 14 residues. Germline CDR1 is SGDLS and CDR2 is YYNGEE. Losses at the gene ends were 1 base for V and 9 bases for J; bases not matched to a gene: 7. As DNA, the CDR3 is TGTGCCAGCAGCGTATGGGGAGGGGCCGGTGAGCAGTTCTTC. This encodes CASSVWGGAGEQFF.

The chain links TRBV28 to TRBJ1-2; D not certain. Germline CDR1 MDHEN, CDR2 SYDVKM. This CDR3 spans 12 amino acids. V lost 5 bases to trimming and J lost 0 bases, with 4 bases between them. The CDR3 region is CASSKANYGYTF. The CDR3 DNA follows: TGTGCCAGCAGTAAAGCTAACTATGGCTACACCTTC.

CDR3 region: CASSPLSAGVTDTQYF. CDR3 DNA: TGTGCCAGCTCTCCGCTGAGCGCGGGAGTTACAGATACGCAGTATTTT. The rearrangement uses TRBV18 and TRBJ2-3; TRBD2 aligns across 7 bases. Trimming took 6 bases from V and 3 from J; bases not matched to a gene: 12. Germline V gene lookup returns CDR1 KGHSH and CDR2 LQKENI. CDR3 length: 16 amino acids.

The CDR3 coding sequence is TGTGCCAGCAGTGAAAGGGCAGCTTACACCGGGGAGCTGTTTTTT. Protein: CASSERAAYTGELFF. V is TRBV2 and J is TRBJ2-2; D not resolved. The V gene lost 2 bases and the J gene lost 3 bases, with 10 bases spanning the gap. Germline loops: CDR1 SNHLY, CDR2 FYNNEI. The CDR3 is made up of 15 amino acids.

CDR3 sequence (DNA): TGCGCCAGCAGCTTGGTAGCGGGAGAGGGCACCGGGGAGCTGTTTTTT. Protein: CASSLVAGEGTGELFF. V usage is TRBV5-1 and J usage is TRBJ2-2, with 9 nucleotides matching TRBD2. In germline, CDR1 is SGHRS, CDR2 YFSETQ. The CDR3 totals 16 residues. V was pared by 0 bases and J by 4 bases, with 4 bases of the junction left unmatched.

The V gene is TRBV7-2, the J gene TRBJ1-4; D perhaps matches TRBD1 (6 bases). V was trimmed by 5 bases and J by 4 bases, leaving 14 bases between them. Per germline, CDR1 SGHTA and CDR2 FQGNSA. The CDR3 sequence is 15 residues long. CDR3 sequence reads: CASSPGGGRNEKLFF. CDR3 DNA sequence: TGTGCCAGCAGCCCCGGAGGGGGGCGTAATGAAAAACTGTTTTTT.

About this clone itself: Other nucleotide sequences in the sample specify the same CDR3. This CDR3 is CASSLRDTQYF. CDR3 in DNA: TGCGCCAGCAGCTTAAGAGATACGCAGTATTTT. The rearrangement uses TRBV5-1 and TRBJ2-3; D gene unclear. Germline assignment: CDR1 SGHRS and CDR2 YFSETQ. The CDR3 contains 11 residues. Trimming removed 2 bases at V and 5 bases at J, with 3 bases between.

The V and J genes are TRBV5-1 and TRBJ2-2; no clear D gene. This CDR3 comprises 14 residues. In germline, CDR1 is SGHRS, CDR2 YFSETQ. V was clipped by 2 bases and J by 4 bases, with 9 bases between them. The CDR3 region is CASSFEQFTGELFF. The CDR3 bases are TGCGCCAGCAGCTTCGAACAGTTCACCGGGGAGCTGTTTTTT.

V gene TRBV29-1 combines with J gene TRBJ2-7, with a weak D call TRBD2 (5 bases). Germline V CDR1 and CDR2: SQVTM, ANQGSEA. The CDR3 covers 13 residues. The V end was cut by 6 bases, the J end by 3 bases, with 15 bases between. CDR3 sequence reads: CSVEQGLDYEQYF. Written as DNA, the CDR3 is TGCAGCGTCGAGCAAGGACTGGACTACGAGCAGTACTTC.

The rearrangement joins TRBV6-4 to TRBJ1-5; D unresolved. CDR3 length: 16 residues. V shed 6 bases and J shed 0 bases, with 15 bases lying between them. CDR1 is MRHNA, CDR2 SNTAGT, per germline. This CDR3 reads CASSPMTELSNQPQHF. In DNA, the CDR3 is TGTGCCAGCAGCCCAATGACCGAGCTTAGCAATCAGCCCCAGCATTTT.

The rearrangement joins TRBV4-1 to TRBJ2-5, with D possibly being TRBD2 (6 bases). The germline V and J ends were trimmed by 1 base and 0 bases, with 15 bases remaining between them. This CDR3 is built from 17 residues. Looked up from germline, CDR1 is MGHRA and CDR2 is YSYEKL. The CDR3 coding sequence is TGCGCCAGCAGCCAAGTCCAACGGGAGCGGTACCAAGAGACCCAGTACTTC. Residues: CASSQVQRERYQETQYF.

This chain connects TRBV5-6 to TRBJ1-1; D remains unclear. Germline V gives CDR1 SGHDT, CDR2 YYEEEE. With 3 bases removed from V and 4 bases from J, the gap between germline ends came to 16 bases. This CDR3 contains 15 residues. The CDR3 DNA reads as TGTGCCAGCAGCTCCGTACACCGACAATCCACTGAAGCTTTCTTT. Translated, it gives CASSSVHRQSTEAFF.

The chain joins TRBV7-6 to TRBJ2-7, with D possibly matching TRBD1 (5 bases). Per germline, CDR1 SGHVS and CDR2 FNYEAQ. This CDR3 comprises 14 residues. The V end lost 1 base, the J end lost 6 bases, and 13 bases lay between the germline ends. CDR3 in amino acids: CASSLGQSPSEQYF. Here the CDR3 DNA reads TGTGCCAGCAGCTTAGGACAGAGTCCGAGCGAGCAGTACTTC.

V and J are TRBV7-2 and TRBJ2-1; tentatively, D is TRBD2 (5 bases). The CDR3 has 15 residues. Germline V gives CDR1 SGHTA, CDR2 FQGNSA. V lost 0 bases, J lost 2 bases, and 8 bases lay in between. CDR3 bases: TGTGCCAGCAGCTTAGCGGGAGCCCCCTACAATGAGCAGTTCTTC. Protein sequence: CASSLAGAPYNEQFF.

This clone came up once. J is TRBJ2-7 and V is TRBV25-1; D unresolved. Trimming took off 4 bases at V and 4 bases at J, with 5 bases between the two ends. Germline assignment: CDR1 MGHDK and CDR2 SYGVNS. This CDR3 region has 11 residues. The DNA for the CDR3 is TGTGCCAGCAGTGGGAGTTACGAGCAGTACTTC. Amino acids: CASSGSYEQYF.

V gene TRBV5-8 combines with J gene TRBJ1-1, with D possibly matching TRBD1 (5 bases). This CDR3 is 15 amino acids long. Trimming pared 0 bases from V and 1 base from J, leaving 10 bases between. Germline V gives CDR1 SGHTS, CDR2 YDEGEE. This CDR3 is CASSLVDRENTEAFF. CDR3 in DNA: TGTGCCAGCAGCTTGGTTGACAGAGAGAACACTGAAGCTTTCTTT.